This TCR beta chain was identified during a study of T cell repertoires in cytomegalovirus infection. Across the study: Matching HLA type and CMV infection were both indicated by public TCR beta signatures.

Germline V gene sequence: CDR1 DFQATT, CDR2 SNEGSKA (reference sequence). The CDR3 consists of 13 residues. Deletions cut 3 bases from V and 9 bases from J, with 17 bases between. Points on this clonotype: Its target is not known.

TCRdb reprocessed the reads via MiXCR and lists one record per CDR3 protein. The table lists some 300,000 distinct CDR3 sequences, approximately 14% of them singletons, with roughly 8.7% in the top ten. Study-wide results and caveats: Adding up the frequency of public TCR beta families identified people who carried CMV plus the relevant HLA. HLA-C-restricted, CMV-specific TCR beta clonotypes were dominant ex vivo.

The specimen sequenced was PBMCs. This TCR came from a human donor in good health (CMV status not recorded). Some clones in this sample may be carry-over from other donors' samples. The chain has TRBV20-1 and TRBJ1-2; D may be TRBD1 (6 bases). The CDR3 DNA is TGCAGTGCTAGGGTGGGGGGCGAGGGCAGCTACACCTTC. It codes for CSARVGGEGSYTF.